Sequencing of this TCR beta chain was carried out in a study of metastatic and nonmetastatic thyroid tumors. Study context: Thyroid patients, malignant and benign, had repertoires compared across blood and tumor or nodule tissue. Broader study findings: In blood and tumor, TCR beta diversity was reportedly significantly higher in malignant thyroid tumors than in benign nodules.

The sample holds many counts of this clone. Its antigen is unknown. Under the authors' procedure: Construction of a distant-metastasis classifier for papillary thyroid cancer relied on CDR3 differences across clinicopathological groups. TCRdb called clones again from the PCR reads with MiXCR. TCRdb, rather than the study authors, made the V and J calls. Of tens of thousands of clones listed, approximately 11% are singletons. Ahead of thyroid surgery, no patient had received treatment of any kind. From germline, CDR1 is SGHNT and CDR2 YENEEA. CDR3 length: 12 residues. V was clipped by 1 base and J by 4 bases, with 4 bases between them.

This clonotype was obtained from a female donor with papillary thyroid cancer or a benign thyroid nodule (not recorded which). Some clones in this sample may be carry-over from other donors' samples. The chain carries TRBV11-3 and TRBJ2-5; D remains unclear. The sample taken for sequencing was blood. For the CDR3, the DNA is TGTGCCAGCAGCTTAGCGGGAGAGACCCAGTACTTC. It specifies CASSLAGETQYF. Drawing the rest from reference TRBV11-3 and TRBJ2-5, the complete variable domain is EAGVVQSPRYKIIEKKQPVAFWCNPISGHNTLYWYLQNLGQGPELLIRYENEEAVDDSQLPKDRFSAERLKGVDSTLKIQPAELGDSAVYLCASSLAGETQYFGPGTRLLVL.